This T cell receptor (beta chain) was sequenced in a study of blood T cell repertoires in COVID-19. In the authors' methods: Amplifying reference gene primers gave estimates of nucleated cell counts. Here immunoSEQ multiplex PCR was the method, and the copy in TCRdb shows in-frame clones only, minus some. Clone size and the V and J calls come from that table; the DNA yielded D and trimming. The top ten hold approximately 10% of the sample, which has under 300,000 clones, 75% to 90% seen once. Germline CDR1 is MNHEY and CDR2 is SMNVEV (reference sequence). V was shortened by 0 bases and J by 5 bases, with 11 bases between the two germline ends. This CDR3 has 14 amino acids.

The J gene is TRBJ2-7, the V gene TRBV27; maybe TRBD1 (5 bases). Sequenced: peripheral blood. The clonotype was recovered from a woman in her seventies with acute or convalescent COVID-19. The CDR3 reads CASSLSRVQDEQYF. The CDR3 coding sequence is TGTGCCAGCAGTTTATCCAGGGTGCAGGACGAGCAGTACTTC.